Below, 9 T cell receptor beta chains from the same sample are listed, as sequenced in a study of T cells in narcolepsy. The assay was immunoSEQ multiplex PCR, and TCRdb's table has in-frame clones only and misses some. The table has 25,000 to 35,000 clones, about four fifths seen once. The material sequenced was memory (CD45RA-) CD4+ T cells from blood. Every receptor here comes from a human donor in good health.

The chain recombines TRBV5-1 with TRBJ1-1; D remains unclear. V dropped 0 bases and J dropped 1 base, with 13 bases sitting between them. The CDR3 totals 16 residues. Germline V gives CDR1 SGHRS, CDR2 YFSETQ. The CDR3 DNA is TGCGCCAGCAGCTTGGCCTTTCAAGATTGGAACACTGAAGCTTTCTTT. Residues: CASSLAFQDWNTEAFF.

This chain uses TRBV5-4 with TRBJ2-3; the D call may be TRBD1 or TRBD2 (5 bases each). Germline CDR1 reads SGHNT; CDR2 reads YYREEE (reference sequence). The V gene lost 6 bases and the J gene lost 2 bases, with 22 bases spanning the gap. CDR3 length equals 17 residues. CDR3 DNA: TGTGCCAGCACCCATGGCCTGGGTCGGGGCCTCACAGATACGCAGTATTTT. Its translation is CASTHGLGRGLTDTQYF.

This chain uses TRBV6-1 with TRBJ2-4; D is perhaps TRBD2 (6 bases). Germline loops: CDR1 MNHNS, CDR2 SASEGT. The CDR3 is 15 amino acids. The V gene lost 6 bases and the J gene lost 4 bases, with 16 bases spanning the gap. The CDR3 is CASRAAEGSKNIQYF. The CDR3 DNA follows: TGTGCCAGCAGGGCCGCGGAGGGGTCAAAAAACATTCAGTACTTC.

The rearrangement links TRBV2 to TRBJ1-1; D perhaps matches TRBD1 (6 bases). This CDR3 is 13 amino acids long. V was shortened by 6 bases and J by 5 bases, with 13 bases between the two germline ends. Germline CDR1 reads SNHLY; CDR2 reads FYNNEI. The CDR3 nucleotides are TGTGCCAGCAGCGGTGAGGGGGGAACTGAAGCTTTCTTT. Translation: CASSGEGGTEAFF.

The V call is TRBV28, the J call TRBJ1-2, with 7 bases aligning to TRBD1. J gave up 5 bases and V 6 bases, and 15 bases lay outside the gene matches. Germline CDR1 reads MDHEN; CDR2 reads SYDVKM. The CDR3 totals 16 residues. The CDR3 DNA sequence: TGTGCCAGCAGGTCCCCCGGGACAGTACGTTTTTATGGCTACACCTTC. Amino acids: CASRSPGTVRFYGYTF.

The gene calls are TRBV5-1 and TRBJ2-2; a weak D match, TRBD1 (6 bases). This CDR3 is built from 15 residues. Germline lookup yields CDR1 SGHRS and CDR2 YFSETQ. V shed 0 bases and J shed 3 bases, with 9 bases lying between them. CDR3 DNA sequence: TGCGCCAGCAGCTTGGACAGGGTGGACACCGGGGAGCTGTTTTTT. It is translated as CASSLDRVDTGELFF.

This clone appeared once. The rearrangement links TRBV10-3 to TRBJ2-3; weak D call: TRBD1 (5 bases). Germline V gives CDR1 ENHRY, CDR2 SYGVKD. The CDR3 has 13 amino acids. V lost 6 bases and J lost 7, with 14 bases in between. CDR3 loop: CAISPGKGNTQYF. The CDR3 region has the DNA TGTGCCATCAGCCCTGGGAAGGGGAATACGCAGTATTTT.

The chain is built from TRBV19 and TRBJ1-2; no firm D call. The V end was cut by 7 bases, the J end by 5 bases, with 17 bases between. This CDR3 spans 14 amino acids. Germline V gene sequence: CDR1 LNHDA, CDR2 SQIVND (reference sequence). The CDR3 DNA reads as TGTGCCAGTACCCCTGTATTGTCGGAGTATGGCTACACCTTC. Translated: CASTPVLSEYGYTF.

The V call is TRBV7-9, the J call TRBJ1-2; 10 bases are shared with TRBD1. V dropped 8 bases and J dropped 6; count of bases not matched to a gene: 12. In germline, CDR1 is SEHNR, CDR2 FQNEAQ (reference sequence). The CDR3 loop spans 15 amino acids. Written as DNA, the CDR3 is TGTGCCAGCCCCCCCGACAGGGGGCAATGGGATGGCTACACCTTC. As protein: CASPPDRGQWDGYTF.